This T cell receptor beta chain originates from a study of shared clonotypes between healthy human individuals. Study observations and caveats: Naive CD4 clonotypes were shared across a handful of donors at roughly 5.5%.

This clone occurred once. Its antigen remains unidentified. The CDR3 sequence is 12 residues long. The germline V gene has CDR1 PRHDT and CDR2 FYEKMQ (reference sequence). V was cut by 2 bases and J by 10 bases, with 9 bases left in between. At deep level, the assay was performed. Template for every sorted-subset replicate PCR totaled 200 to 250 ng DNA, 30,000 to 35,000 T cell genomes. The assay was immunoSEQ multiplex PCR, and TCRdb's table has in-frame clones only and misses some. Here the sample spans about 1 million clones, approximately 70% being singletons. Splitting the CD4+ cells yielded a CD45RA+ naive subset and a CD45RA-negative memory subset.

The sample taken for sequencing was memory CD4+ T cells sorted from blood. Subset here: CD45RA-negative fraction. J is TRBJ2-1 and V is TRBV13; D remains unclear. This TCR was recovered from a man aged 18-30 years in good health. CDR3 in amino acids: CASSLISREQFF. CDR3 nucleotide sequence: TGTGCCAGCAGCTTAATAAGTAGGGAGCAGTTCTTC.